Sequencing of this T cell receptor (beta chain) was carried out in a study of blood T cell repertoires in COVID-19. The ends were cut back, 6 bases at V and 2 bases at J, with 5 bases in the middle. CDR3 length equals 12 residues. Germline V gene sequence: CDR1 SEHNR, CDR2 FQNEAQ (reference sequence). Participants came from about 24 US areas, aged roughly 18 to 100 years. Each recovered donor of Cohort 3 presented with two negative PCRs, clearance, or symptom resolution. In the original analysis: Reference gene primers were amplified, and this amplification served to estimate nucleated cell counts. The method was immunoSEQ multiplex PCR; TCRdb's version includes in-frame clones alone and lacks a portion of them. V, J and clone size are those of that table, while D and trimming were read from the DNA. The sample holds about 330,000 clones, around 90% seen once.

The sequence was obtained from a woman aged 25-40 years who had recovered from COVID-19. The chain carries TRBV7-9 and TRBJ1-3; D call uncertain. The sequenced sample was PBMCs or T cells enriched from blood (not recorded which). The CDR3 loop reads CASRGAGNTIYF. The DNA for the CDR3 is TGTGCCAGCAGGGGCGCTGGAAACACCATATATTTT.